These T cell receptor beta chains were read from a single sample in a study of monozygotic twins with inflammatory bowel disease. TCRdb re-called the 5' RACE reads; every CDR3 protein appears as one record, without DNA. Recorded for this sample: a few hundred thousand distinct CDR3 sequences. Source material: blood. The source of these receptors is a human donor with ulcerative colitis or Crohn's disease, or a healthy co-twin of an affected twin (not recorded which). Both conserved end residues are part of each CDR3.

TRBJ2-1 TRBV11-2 CASSLQASGGVSYNEQFF
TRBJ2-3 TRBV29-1 CSVVNVGYTDTQYF
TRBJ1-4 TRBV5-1 CASAQGAANEKLFF
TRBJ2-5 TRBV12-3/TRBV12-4 CASTLGGLAWETQYF
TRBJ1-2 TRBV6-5 CASSTDRGYGYTF
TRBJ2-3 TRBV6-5 CASSSFFSGITDTQYF
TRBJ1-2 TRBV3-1 CASSQRQGSSYGYTF
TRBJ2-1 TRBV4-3 CASSQERAGWTNEQFF
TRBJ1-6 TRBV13 CASSLEGSPLHF
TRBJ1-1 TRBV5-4 CASSLGAGTGSTDAFF
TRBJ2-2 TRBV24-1 CATSDPDRGSTGELFF
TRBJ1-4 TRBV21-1 CASPRRATEKLFF
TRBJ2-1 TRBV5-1 CASSPGLAAYEQFF
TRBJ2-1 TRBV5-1 CASSFAGRDNEQFF
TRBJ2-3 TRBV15 CATRNGGFRRDTQYF
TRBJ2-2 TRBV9 CASYPGHRQNTGELFF
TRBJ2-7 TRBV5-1 CASSQLAGSPYEQYF
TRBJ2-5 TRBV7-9 CASSPGPRGLAGSAEQETQYF
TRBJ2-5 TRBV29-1 CSVVGGRETQYF
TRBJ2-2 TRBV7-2 CAGGAAGGELFF
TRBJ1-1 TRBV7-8 CASSLLVNTEAFF
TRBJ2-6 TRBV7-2 CASSLAKQRGYGANVLTF
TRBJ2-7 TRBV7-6 CASSLGKGGAYEQYF
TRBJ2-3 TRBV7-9 CASSLLGASDTQYF
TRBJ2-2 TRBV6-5 CASSYSGLAGGPGELFF
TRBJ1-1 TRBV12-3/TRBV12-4 CASSFSGAIPVEAFF
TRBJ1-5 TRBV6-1 CASSERLGTGGSQPQHF
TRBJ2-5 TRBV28 CASCPTGQETQYF
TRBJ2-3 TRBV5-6 CASSFGSGGIDTQYF
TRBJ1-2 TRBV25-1 CASSGGFFGQGNYGYTF
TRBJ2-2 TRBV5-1 CASSPDGQGRIGELFF
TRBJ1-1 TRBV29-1 CSVEDLQGGTEAFF
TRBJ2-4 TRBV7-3 CASSSGQAEINGNIQYF
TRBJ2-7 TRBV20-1 CSARGPSSYEQYF
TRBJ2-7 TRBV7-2 CASSLIRAASYEQYF
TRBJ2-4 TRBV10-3 CAISESGTAENIQYF
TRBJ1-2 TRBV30 CAWREGTATYGYTF
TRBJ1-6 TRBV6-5 CASSYEGRVNSPLHF
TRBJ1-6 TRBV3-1 CASSQGGQGSNSPLHF
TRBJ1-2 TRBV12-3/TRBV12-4 CASSTGLAGYTF
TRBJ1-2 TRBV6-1 CASSGDLKKGYTF
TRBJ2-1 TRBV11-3 CASSLVDNEQFF
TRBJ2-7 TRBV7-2 CASSLLDEQYF
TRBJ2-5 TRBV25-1 CASSEEGGKETQYF
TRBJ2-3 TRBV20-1 CSARVRSSGATDTQYF
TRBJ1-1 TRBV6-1 CASLRNTEAFF
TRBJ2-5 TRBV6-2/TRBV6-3 CASSRDRDGGTQYF
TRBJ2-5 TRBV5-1 CASSLGGTQETQYF
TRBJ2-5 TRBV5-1 CASSWRGLQETQYF
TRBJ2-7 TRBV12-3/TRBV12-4 CASSPRPTASYEQYF
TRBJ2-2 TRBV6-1 CASSAFRQGGRLFF
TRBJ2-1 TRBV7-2 CASREGWIYNEQFF
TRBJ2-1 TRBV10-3 CAISPRGTAGDEQFF